These 3 T cell receptor beta chains were sequenced from one sample in a study of blood T cell repertoires in COVID-19 (dated by TCRdb to 2020 to 2022). Library preparation was by the immunoSEQ multiplex PCR assay. TCRdb obtained this table from immuneACCESS and retained in-frame rearrangements with V and J assigned. These tables miss some clones; where compared with another copy, unresolved V genes account for less than half of the shortfall, and the remainder is unexplained. Recorded for this sample are under 300,000 clones; less than 85% of them occurred a single time. The ten largest clones take up about 4.5% of the sample. The sample taken for sequencing was peripheral blood. The receptors come from a man between 60 and 75 years old who had recovered from COVID-19.

This rearrangement joins TRBV5-4 to TRBJ1-2; 11 positions match TRBD1. After removal of 0 bases from V and 9 bases from J, the junction contained 7 bases not matched to a gene. The CDR3 is 15 residues long. In germline, CDR1 is SGHNT, CDR2 YYREEE (reference sequence). The CDR3 DNA sequence: TGTGCCAGCAGCTTGGCTTCGGGACAGGGGGTCAGCTACACCTTC. The encoded protein is CASSLASGQGVSYTF.

This chain uses TRBV5-5 with TRBJ1-4; D gene ambiguous. This CDR3 region has 14 residues. The ends were cut back, 0 bases at V and 7 bases at J, with 10 bases in the middle. The germline CDR1 and CDR2 sequences are SGHKS and YYEKEE (reference sequence). The CDR3 loop is CASSLASGSEKLFF. CDR3 bases: TGTGCCAGCAGCTTGGCGTCAGGTAGTGAAAAACTGTTTTTT.

The V gene is TRBV14, the J gene TRBJ2-7, with TRBD2 as a possible D gene (5 bases). The CDR3 contains 17 residues. V dropped 4 bases and J dropped 0 bases, with 19 bases sitting between them. Germline V gene data show CDR1 as SGHDN and CDR2 as FVKESK. CDR3 nucleotides: TGTGCCAGCAGCCCAAGTCCGGGAAGGGCCTACTCCTACGAGCAGTACTTC. This translates into CASSPSPGRAYSYEQYF.